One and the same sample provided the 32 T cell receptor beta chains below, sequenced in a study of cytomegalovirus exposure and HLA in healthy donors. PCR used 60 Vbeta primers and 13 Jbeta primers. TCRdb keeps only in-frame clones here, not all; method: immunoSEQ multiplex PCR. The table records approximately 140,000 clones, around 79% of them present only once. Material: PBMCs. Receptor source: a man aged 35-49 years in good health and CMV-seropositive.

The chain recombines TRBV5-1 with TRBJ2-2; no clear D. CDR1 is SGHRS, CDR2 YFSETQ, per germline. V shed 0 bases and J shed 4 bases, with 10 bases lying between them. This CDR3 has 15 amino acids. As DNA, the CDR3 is TGCGCCAGCAGCTTGGAACTCCCGATCACCGGGGAGCTGTTTTTT. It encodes CASSLELPITGELFF.

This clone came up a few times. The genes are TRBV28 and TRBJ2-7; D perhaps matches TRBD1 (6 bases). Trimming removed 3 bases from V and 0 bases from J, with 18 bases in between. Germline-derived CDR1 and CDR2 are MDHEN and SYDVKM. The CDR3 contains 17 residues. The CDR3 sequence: CASSFAIWTARSYEQYF. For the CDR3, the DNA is TGTGCCAGCAGTTTTGCAATCTGGACAGCGCGCTCCTACGAGCAGTACTTC.

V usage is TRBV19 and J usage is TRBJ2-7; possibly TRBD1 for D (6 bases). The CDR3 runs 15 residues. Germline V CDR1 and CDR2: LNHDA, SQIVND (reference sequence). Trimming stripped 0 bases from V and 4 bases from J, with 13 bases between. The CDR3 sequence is CASSIETGPGYEQYF. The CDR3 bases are TGTGCCAGTAGTATAGAGACAGGCCCAGGGTACGAGCAGTACTTC.

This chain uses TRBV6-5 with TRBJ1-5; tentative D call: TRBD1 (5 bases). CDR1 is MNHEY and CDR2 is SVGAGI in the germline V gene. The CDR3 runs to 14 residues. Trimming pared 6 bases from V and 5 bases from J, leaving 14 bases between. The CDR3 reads CASRPLTGDQPQHF. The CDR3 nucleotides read TGTGCCAGCAGGCCTCTTACAGGAGATCAGCCCCAGCATTTT.

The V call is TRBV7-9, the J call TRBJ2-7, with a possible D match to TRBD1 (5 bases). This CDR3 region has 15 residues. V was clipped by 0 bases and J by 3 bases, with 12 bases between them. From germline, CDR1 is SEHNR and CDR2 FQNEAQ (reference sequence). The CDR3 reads CASSLAGPLNYEQYF. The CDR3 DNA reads TGTGCCAGCAGCTTAGCGGGGCCTTTAAACTACGAGCAGTACTTC.

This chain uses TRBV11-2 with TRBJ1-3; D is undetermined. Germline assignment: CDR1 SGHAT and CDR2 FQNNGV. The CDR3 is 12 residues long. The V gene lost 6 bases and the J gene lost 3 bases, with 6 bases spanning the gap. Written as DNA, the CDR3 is TGTGCCAGCAGAAGAGATGGAAACACCATATATTTT. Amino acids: CASRRDGNTIYF.

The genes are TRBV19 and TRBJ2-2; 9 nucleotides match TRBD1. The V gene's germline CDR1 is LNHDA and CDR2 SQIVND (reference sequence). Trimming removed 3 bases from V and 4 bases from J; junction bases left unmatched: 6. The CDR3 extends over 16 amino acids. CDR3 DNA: TGTGCCAGTAGTATTCCGACAGGGGGAGGCACCGGGGAGCTGTTTTTT. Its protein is CASSIPTGGGTGELFF.

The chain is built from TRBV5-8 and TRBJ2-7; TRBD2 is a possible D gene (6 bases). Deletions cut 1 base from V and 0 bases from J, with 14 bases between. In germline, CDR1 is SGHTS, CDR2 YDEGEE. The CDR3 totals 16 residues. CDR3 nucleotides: TGTGCCAGCAGCTTGTATGGAGCGGGTAGCTCCTACGAGCAGTACTTC. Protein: CASSLYGAGSSYEQYF.

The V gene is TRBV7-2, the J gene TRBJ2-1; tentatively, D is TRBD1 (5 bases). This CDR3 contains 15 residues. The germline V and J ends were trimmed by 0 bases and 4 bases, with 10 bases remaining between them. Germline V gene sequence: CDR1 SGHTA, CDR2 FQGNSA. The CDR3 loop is CASSLAVRGYNEQFF. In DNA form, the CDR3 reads TGTGCCAGCAGCTTAGCGGTTAGGGGTTACAATGAGCAGTTCTTC.

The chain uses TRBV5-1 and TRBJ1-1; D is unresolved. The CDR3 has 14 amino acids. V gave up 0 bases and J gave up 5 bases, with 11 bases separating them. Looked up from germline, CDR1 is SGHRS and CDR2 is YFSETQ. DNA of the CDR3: TGCGCCAGCAGCTTGGCCGGGTACGGAACTGAAGCTTTCTTT. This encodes CASSLAGYGTEAFF.

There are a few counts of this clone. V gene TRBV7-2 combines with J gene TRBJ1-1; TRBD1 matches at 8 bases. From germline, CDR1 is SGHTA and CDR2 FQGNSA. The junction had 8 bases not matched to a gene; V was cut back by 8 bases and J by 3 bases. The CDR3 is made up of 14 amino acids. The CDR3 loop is CASASPGGYTEAFF. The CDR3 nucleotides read TGTGCCAGCGCCTCCCCAGGGGGCTACACTGAAGCTTTCTTT.

CDR3 sequence: CASSYSNLGRNEKLFF. CDR3 nucleotides: TGTGCCAGCAGTTACTCGAACCTTGGCAGGAACGAAAAACTGTTTTTT. J is TRBJ1-4 and V is TRBV6-5; D is unresolved. In germline, CDR1 is MNHEY, CDR2 SVGAGI. V was pared by 0 bases and J by 8 bases, with 16 bases between. The CDR3 spans 16 residues.

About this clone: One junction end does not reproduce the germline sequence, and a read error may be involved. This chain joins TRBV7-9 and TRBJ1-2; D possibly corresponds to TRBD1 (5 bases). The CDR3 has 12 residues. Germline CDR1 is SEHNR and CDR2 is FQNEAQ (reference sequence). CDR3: CSSSTTVIGYTF. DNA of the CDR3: TGTTCCAGCAGCACGACAGTAATCGGCTACACCTTC.

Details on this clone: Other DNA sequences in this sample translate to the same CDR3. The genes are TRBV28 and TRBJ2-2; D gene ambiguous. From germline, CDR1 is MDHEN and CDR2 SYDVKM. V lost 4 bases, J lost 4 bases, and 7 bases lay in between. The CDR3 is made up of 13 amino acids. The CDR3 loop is CASSSPGTGELFF. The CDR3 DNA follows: TGTGCCAGCAGTTCCCCGGGCACCGGGGAGCTGTTTTTT.

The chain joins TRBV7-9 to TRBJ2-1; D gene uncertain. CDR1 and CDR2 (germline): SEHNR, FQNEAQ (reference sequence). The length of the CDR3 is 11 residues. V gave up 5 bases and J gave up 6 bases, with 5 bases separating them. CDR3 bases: TGTGCCAGCAGCACTACCAATGAGCAGTTCTTC. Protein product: CASSTTNEQFF.

The CDR3 DNA sequence: TGTGCCTGGACACCGGGACTAGCGGGATCAAGTGATACGCAGTATTTT. This sequence encodes CAWTPGLAGSSDTQYF. The J gene is TRBJ2-3, the V gene TRBV30, with 13 nucleotides matching TRBD2. Germline lookup yields CDR1 GTSNPN and CDR2 SVGIG (reference sequence). After removal of 4 bases from V and 6 bases from J, the junction contained 10 bases not matched to a gene. This CDR3 is built from 16 residues.

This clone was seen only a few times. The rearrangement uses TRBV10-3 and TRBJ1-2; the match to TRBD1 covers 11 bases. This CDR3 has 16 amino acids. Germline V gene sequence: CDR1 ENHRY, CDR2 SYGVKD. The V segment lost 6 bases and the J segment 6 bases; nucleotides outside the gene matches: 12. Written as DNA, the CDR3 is TGTGCCATCAGAGCGGGACAGGGGGGATCTGATAATGGCTACACCTTC. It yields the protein CAIRAGQGGSDNGYTF.

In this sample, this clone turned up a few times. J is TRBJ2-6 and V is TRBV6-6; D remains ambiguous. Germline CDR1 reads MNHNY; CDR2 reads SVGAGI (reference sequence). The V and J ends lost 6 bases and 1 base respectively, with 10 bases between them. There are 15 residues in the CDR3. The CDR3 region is CASSRGSSGANVLTF. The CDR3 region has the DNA TGTGCCAGCAGCCGAGGCTCGTCTGGGGCCAACGTCCTGACTTTC.

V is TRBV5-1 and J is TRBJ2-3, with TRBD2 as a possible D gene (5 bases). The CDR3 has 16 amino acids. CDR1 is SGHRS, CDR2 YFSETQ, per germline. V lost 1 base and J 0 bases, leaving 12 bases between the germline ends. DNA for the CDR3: TGCGCCAGCAGCTTGTATGCGGGTACTAGCACAGATACGCAGTATTTT. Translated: CASSLYAGTSTDTQYF. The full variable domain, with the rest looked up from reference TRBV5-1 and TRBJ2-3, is KAGVTQTPRYLIKTRGQQVTLSCSPISGHRSVSWYQQTPGQGLQFLFEYFSETQRNKGNFPGRFSGRQFSNSRSEMNVSTLELGDSALYLCASSLYAGTSTDTQYFGPGTRLTVL.

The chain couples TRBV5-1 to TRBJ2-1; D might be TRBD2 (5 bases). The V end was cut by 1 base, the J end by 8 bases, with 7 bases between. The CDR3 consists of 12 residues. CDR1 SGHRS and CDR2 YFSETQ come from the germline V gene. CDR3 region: CASSLPADEQFF. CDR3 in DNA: TGCGCCAGCAGCTTGCCAGCGGATGAGCAGTTCTTC.

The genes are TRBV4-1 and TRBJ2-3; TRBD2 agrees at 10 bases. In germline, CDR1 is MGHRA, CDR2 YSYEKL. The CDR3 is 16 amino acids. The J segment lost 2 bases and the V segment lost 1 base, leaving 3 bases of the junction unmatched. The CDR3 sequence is CASSQALAGNTDTQYF. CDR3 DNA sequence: TGCGCCAGCAGCCAAGCACTAGCGGGAAACACAGATACGCAGTATTTT.

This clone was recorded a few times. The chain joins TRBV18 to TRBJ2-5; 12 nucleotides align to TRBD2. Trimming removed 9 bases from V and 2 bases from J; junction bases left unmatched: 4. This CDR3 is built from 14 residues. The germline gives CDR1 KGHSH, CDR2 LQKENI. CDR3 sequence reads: CASKLAGGQETQYF. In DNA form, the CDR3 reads TGTGCCAGTAAACTAGCGGGAGGACAAGAGACCCAGTACTTC.

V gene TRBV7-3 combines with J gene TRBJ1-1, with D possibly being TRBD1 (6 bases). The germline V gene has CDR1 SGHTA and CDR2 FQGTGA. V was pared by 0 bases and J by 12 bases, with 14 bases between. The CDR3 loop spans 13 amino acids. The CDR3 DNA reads TGTGCCAGCAGCTTAACGCGGCCAGGGGTATCTTTCTTT. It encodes CASSLTRPGVSFF.

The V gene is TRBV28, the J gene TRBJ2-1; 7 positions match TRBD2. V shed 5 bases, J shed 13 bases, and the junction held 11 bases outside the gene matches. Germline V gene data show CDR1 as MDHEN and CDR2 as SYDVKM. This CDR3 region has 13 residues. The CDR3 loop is CASSRGEGLFQFF. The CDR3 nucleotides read TGTGCCAGCAGTCGGGGGGAGGGCTTGTTCCAGTTCTTC.

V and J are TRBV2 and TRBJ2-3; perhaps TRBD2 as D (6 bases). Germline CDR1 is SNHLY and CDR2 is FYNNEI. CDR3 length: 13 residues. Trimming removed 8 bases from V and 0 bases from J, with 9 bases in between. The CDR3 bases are TGTGCCAGCGCGGGGTTAAGCACAGATACGCAGTATTTT. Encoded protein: CASAGLSTDTQYF.

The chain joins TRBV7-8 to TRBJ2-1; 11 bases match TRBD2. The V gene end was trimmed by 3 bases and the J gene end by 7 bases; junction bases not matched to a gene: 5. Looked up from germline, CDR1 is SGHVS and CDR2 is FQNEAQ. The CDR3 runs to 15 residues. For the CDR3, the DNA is TGTGCCAGCAGCTTTACTAGCGGGAGTAATAATGAGCAGTTCTTC. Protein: CASSFTSGSNNEQFF.

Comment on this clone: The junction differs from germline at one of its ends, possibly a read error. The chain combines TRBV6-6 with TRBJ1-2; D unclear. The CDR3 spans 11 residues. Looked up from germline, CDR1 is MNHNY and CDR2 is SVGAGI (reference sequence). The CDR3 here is CQTQGGLGYTF. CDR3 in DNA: TGCCAAACCCAAGGAGGTCTTGGCTACACCTTC.

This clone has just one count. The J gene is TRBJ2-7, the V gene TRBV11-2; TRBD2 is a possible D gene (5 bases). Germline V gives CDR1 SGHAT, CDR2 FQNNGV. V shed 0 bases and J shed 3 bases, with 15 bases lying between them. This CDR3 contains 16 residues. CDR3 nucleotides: TGTGCCAGCAGCTTAGATAGAGGTAGAGGGTTCTACGAGCAGTACTTC. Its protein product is CASSLDRGRGFYEQYF.

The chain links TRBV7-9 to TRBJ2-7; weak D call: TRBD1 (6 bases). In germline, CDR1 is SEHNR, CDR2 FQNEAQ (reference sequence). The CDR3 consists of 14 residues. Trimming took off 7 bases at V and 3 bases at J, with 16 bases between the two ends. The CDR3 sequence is CASTSSLTGYEQYF. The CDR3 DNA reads TGTGCCAGCACCTCTAGCTTGACAGGCTACGAGCAGTACTTC.

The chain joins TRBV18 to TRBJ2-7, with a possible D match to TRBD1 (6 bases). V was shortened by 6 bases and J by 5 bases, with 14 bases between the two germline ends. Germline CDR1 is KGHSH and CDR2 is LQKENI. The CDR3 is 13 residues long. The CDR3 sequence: CASSPGHPNEQYF. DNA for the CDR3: TGTGCCAGCTCGCCGGGACATCCGAACGAGCAGTACTTC.

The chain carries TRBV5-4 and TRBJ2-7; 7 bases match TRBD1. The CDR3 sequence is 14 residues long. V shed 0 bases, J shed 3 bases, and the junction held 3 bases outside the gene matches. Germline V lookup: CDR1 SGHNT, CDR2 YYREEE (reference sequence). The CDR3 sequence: CASSLAGQNYEQYF. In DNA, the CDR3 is TGTGCCAGCAGCTTGGCGGGACAGAACTACGAGCAGTACTTC.

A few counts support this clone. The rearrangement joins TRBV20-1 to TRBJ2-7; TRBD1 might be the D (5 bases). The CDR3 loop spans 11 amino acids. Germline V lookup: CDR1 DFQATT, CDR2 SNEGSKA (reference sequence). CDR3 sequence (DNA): TGCCCCCTCCGGTGGGCAGGGGAGCAGTACTTC. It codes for CPLRWAGEQYF.